Listed below are T cell receptor beta chains from one sample, sequenced in a study of cytomegalovirus exposure and HLA in healthy donors. The table came from immunoSEQ multiplex PCR; TCRdb's copy has only in-frame clones and leaves some out. Counted here are around 180,000 clones, 79% occurring once; the ten biggest clones make up more than 0.55%. The material sequenced was PBMCs. The receptors here all came from a woman in her 40s in good health and CMV-seronegative. CDR3s include the opening cysteine and the closing phenylalanine or tryptophan. A D gene is named only where the DNA matches it firmly. Size is stated for part of the rows, as once, few or many counts, or as a class when the clone is expanded.

TRBJ1-5 | NA | TRBV29-1 | TRBD1 | TGCAGCGTAGGTTGGACAGGAAGTCAGCCCCAGCATTTT | CSVGWTGSQPQHF
TRBJ2-6 | NA | TRBV5-8 | TRBD1 | TGTGCCAGCAGCTTGGTTATAGGGGGCGGCTCTGGGGCCAACGTCCTGACTTTC | CASSLVIGGGSGANVLTF
TRBJ2-2 | NA | TRBV5-6 | TRBD1 | TGTGCCAGCAGCTTTCTTGGGACAGATTACACCGGGGAGCTGTTTTTT | CASSFLGTDYTGELFF
TRBJ2-1 | NA | TRBV4-2 | TRBD2 | TGTGCCAGCAGTTTCCGGGGCGAGTGGGAGCGGGAGAAGAATGAGCAGTTCTTC | CASSFRGEWEREKNEQFF
TRBJ2-3 | NA | TRBV11-3 | NA | TGTGCCAGCAGCTTAGAAAGAACAGGGAGCACAGATACGCAGTATTTT | CASSLERTGSTDTQYF
TRBJ2-2 | few | TRBV6-1 | NA | TGTGCCAGCAGTGATTTCTTTACCGGGGAGCTGTTTTTT | CASSDFFTGELFF
TRBJ2-3 | NA | TRBV5-1 | TRBD2 | TGCGCCAGCAGAAAGATACTAGCGGGAGGCACAGATACGCAGTATTTT | CASRKILAGGTDTQYF
TRBJ2-1 | NA | TRBV9 | NA | TGTGCCAGCAGCGTAGAAGCAGGGGTAAGGAATGAGCAGTTCTTC | CASSVEAGVRNEQFF
TRBJ2-1 | NA | TRBV21-1 | NA | TGTGCCAGCAGCCTAACTCGGCCGGGACAAGCCTGGGGTGAGCAGTTCTTC | CASSLTRPGQAWGEQFF
TRBJ2-1 | NA | TRBV5-4 | TRBD2 | TGTGCCAGCAGTCTTAGCGGGAGGGACGACAATGAGCAGCTCTTC | CASSLSGRDDNEQLF
TRBJ2-1 | NA | TRBV27 | TRBD2 | TGTGCCAGCAGTTTATGGGGACTAAGCGATGAGCAGTTCTTC | CASSLWGLSDEQFF
TRBJ2-7 | NA | TRBV27 | TRBD1 | TGTGCCAGCAGTTTAAGGGCAGGGGGTACCTACGAGCAGTACTTC | CASSLRAGGTYEQYF
TRBJ1-2 | NA | TRBV5-4 | NA | TGTGCCAGCAGTCAGGACAGATATGGCTACACCTTC | CASSQDRYGYTF
TRBJ1-2 | NA | TRBV28 | TRBD1 | TGTGCCAGCTCTTCCGACAGGGTCTATGGCTACACCTTC | CASSSDRVYGYTF
TRBJ2-7 | NA | TRBV7-2 | TRBD2 | TGTGCCAGCAGCTTAATGGGACTAAGATACGAGCAGTACTTC | CASSLMGLRYEQYF
TRBJ2-2 | NA | TRBV19 | TRBD1 | TGTGCCAGTAGTCCCGGAGGAGGACAGGGGACCGGGGAGCTGTTTTTT | CASSPGGGQGTGELFF
TRBJ1-4 | NA | TRBV5-6 | NA | TGTGCCAGCAGCTCTCCCTCCCGTCTAGATGAAAAACTGTTTTTT | CASSSPSRLDEKLFF
TRBJ1-5 | NA | TRBV4-3 | NA | TGCGCCAGCAGCCAAGATGGGGGGAGCAATCAGCCCCAGCATTTT | CASSQDGGSNQPQHF
TRBJ2-2 | NA | TRBV14 | NA | TGTGCCAGCAGGCAAGGGGCGACCGGGGAGCTGTTTTTT | CASRQGATGELFF
TRBJ2-1 | NA | TRBV6-1 | NA | TGTGCCATCAGGATGAGCGGAGTTATTAGGGAGCAGTTCTTC | CAIRMSGVIREQFF
TRBJ2-7 | NA | TRBV13 | NA | TGTGCCAGCAGCCAACGTGGGGGCTCCTACGAGCAGTACTTC | CASSQRGGSYEQYF
TRBJ2-3 | NA | TRBV9 | NA | TGTGCCAGCAGCGTAAGTGGAGCGTTAAGCACAGATACGCAGTATTTT | CASSVSGALSTDTQYF
TRBJ2-3 | once | TRBV7-8 | NA | TGTGCCAGCAGCTTAACTGTGTCAGATACGCAGTATTTT | CASSLTVSDTQYF
TRBJ2-5 | NA | TRBV11-3 | TRBD2 | TGTGCCAGCAGCTTATCCGGGACTAGCGGGGGGTTCCAAGAGACCCAGTACTTC | CASSLSGTSGGFQETQYF
TRBJ1-4 | NA | TRBV6-5 | TRBD1 | TGTGCCAGCAGTTACGACAGGGGGTTTGAAAAACTGTTTTTT | CASSYDRGFEKLFF
TRBJ2-5 | NA | TRBV7-9 | NA | TGTGCCAGCAGCACTAGTAAGGCCGGGGGTCTCAAAGAGACCCAGTACTTC | CASSTSKAGGLKETQYF
TRBJ2-7 | NA | TRBV5-8 | NA | TGTGCCAGCAGCTTGGCTCAGGGGGGAGAGCAGTACTTC | CASSLAQGGEQYF
TRBJ2-3 | few | TRBV6-1 | NA | TGTGCCAGCAGTAGGACAGATAGCACAGATACGCAGTATTTT | CASSRTDSTDTQYF
TRBJ2-4 | NA | TRBV21-1 | NA | TGTGCCAGCAGCTTCAAGGACAGGGAGGAGGGAAACATTCAGTACTTC | CASSFKDREEGNIQYF
TRBJ1-1 | NA | TRBV6-5 | NA | TGTGCCAGCAGTTACTCGAGTAACCGGGGAATTGAAGCTTTCTTT | CASSYSSNRGIEAFF
TRBJ2-2 | NA | TRBV5-1 | NA | TGCGCCAGCAGGAGTGGGAACACCGGGGAGCTGTTTTTT | CASRSGNTGELFF
TRBJ1-1 | NA | TRBV29-1 | NA | TGCAGCGTTGAATTGAGGGATGAAGCTTTCTTT | CSVELRDEAFF
TRBJ2-1 | NA | TRBV18 | TRBD2 | TGTGCCAGCTCACCAGGACTAGCGCGGGTCGATGAGCAGTTCTTC | CASSPGLARVDEQFF
TRBJ2-7 | NA | TRBV18 | NA | TGTGCCAGCTCACCCCGACTCTACGAGCAGTACTTC | CASSPRLYEQYF
TRBJ1-2 | NA | TRBV27 | NA | TGTGCCAGCAGGTCGTCAGGGGCTAACTATGGCTACACCTTC | CASRSSGANYGYTF
TRBJ2-5 | NA | TRBV30 | NA | TGTGCCTGGAGTGCAAACGTACAGGCCCGCTTTAGGGAGACCCAGTACTTC | CAWSANVQARFRETQYF
TRBJ2-7 | once | TRBV4-2 | NA | TGTGCCAGCAGCCAAGGAGCGAACTACGAGCAGTACTTC | CASSQGANYEQYF
TRBJ1-1 | NA | TRBV13 | NA | TGTGCCAGCACCCTGACCCGGGCGGGGAGGAACACTGAAGCTTTCTTT | CASTLTRAGRNTEAFF
TRBJ1-6 | NA | TRBV5-4 | NA | TGTGCCAGCAGCTTGTCAAGCAATTCACCCCTCCACTTT | CASSLSSNSPLHF
TRBJ2-7 | NA | TRBV6-1 | NA | TGTGCCAGCAGTGATCCCCCACCGGAGTCGAACTCCTACGAGCAGTACTTC | CASSDPPPESNSYEQYF
TRBJ1-1 | few | TRBV6-5 | NA | TGTGCCAGCAGCGTCATTACAGGTAGCACTGAAGCTTTCTTT | CASSVITGSTEAFF